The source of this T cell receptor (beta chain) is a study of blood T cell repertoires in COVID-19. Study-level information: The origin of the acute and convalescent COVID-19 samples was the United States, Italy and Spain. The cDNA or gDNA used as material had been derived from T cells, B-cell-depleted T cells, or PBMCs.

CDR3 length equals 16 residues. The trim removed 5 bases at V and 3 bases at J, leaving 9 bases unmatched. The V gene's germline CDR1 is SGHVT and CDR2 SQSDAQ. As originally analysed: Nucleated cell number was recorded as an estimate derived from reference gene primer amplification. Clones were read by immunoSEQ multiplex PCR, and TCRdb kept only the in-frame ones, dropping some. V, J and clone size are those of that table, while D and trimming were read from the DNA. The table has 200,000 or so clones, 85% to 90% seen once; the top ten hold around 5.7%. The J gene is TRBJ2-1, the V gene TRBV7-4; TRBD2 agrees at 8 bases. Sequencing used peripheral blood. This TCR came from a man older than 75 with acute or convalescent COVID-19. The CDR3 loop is CASSLLLAANYNEQFF. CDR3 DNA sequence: TGTGCCAGCAGCCTCCTACTAGCGGCGAACTACAATGAGCAGTTCTTC.